These 8 T cell receptor beta chains came from one sample sequenced in a study of blood T cells in healthy people across ages. A sample-barcoded 5' primer and a J-beta primer mix were used in a second PCR of about 7 to 12 cycles. In TCRdb, the 5' RACE reads were re-called with MiXCR into one record per CDR3 protein. This table has fewer than 1.5 million distinct CDR3 sequences, approximately 38% appearing once. Material: blood. These TCRs come from a woman aged 18-29 years in good health.

This rearrangement joins TRBV20-1 to TRBJ2-5; 9 nucleotides match TRBD1. The better agreement between TRBJ2-7 and the DNA end casts doubt on the J call. Germline CDR1 is DFQATT and CDR2 is SNEGSKA (reference sequence). The CDR3 is 13 residues long. The CDR3 region has the DNA TGCAGTGCTGGACAGGGGAGCACCTACGAGCAGTACTTC. Its translation is CSAGQGSTYEQYF.

The table lists this clonotype with a few counts. The genes are TRBV7-2 and TRBJ1-5, with a weak D call TRBD1 (6 bases). Germline values: CDR1 SGHTA, CDR2 FQGNSA. This CDR3 contains 12 residues. Trimming removed 5 bases at V and 5 bases at J, with 7 bases between. The CDR3 DNA reads as TGTGCCAGCAGCAACAGGGATCAGCCCCAGCATTTT. Residues: CASSNRDQPQHF.

This sequence joins TRBV20-1 and TRBJ2-1, with TRBD1 identical over 7 bases. CDR3 size: 16 residues. Germline assignment: CDR1 DFQATT and CDR2 SNEGSKA (reference sequence). V was clipped by 5 bases and J by 0 bases; unmatched bases: 10. The CDR3 nucleotides read TGCAGTGCTCCTCGGTCAGGGGGAAGCTCCTACAATGAGCAGTTCTTC. The encoded protein is CSAPRSGGSSYNEQFF.

The rearrangement joins TRBV2 to TRBJ2-7; D is unresolved. The J call is uncertain, as TRBJ2-5 better fits the DNA end. Germline values: CDR1 SNHLY, CDR2 FYNNEI. This CDR3 comprises 12 residues. The DNA of the CDR3 is TGTGCCAGCAGGCCCAGGACGCCGACCCAGTACTTC. This sequence encodes CASRPRTPTQYF.

V usage is TRBV2 and J usage is TRBJ1-5; D call uncertain. The CDR3 totals 13 residues. Germline values: CDR1 SNHLY, CDR2 FYNNEI. The V end lost 0 bases, the J end lost 4 bases, and 4 bases lay between the germline ends. The CDR3 loop reads CASSEAKNQPQHF. The CDR3, as DNA: TGTGCCAGCAGTGAAGCCAAGAATCAGCCCCAGCATTTT.

The chain employs TRBV6-5 and TRBJ1-6; 9 positions agree with TRBD1. The J segment lost 9 bases and the V segment lost 11 bases, leaving 8 bases of the junction unmatched. CDR1 and CDR2 from the germline V gene are MNHEY and SVGAGI. The CDR3 is 13 residues long. This CDR3 reads CASGRTGVSPLHF. DNA of the CDR3: TGTGCCTCCGGGAGGACAGGGGTTTCACCCCTCCACTTT.

This clonotype was detected a few times. V and J are TRBV21-1 and TRBJ2-5; the table's D call of TRBD2 was not tested on the DNA. TRBV21-1 is annotated as a pseudogene. The CDR3 has 16 amino acids. The CDR3 spells CASSTLELARVETQYF. CDR3 nucleotides: TGTGCCAGCAGCACCCTAGAACTAGCGAGGGTGGAGACCCAGTACTTC.

The chain links TRBV4-2 to TRBJ2-1; D is perhaps TRBD2 (5 bases). Germline CDR1 is LGHNA and CDR2 is YNFKEQ. V lost 1 base to trimming and J lost 8 bases, with 12 bases between them. CDR3 size: 14 residues. CDR3 in DNA: TGTGCCAGCAGCCAAGGAGGGCTTAGCGATGAGCAGTTCTTC. Its protein product is CASSQGGLSDEQFF.